This T cell receptor (beta chain) originates from a study of cytomegalovirus exposure and HLA in healthy donors. Trimming removed 6 bases at V and 7 bases at J, with 18 bases between. Germline loops: CDR1 MNHEY, CDR2 SMNVEV (reference sequence). The CDR3 runs to 15 residues. PCR employed 60 Vbeta and 13 Jbeta primers. Repertoires were generated with immunoSEQ multiplex PCR, while TCRdb's copy carries only in-frame clones and drops some. Of around 28,000 clones listed, approximately 87% are singletons. Study results and limitations: Altogether, 150 to 200 TCR beta chains were recorded as cytomegalovirus-associated. Some 16,000 TCR beta sequences were associated with HLA alleles at 0.05 false discovery rate in a later analysis.

Of note for this clone: The antigen is undetermined.

This sequence was found in a boy aged 5-17 years in good health and CMV-seronegative. The sequenced sample was PBMCs. The J gene is TRBJ1-4, the V gene TRBV27, with D tentatively TRBD1 (6 bases). This chain's CDR3 is CASSRETGFGEKLFF. Here the CDR3 DNA reads TGTGCCAGCAGCAGAGAGACAGGATTCGGTGAAAAACTGTTTTTT.